These T cell receptor beta chains were read from a single sample in a study of shared clonotypes between healthy human individuals. Sequencing was performed with immunoSEQ multiplex PCR; in TCRdb, only in-frame clones are kept and a portion is missing. The table records a few hundred thousand clones, less than 85% of them present only once. The sequenced sample was memory CD4+ T cells sorted from blood. The receptors were gathered from a young man in good health. The CDR3 runs from the conserved cysteine through the conserved F or W. D genes are given only for firm matches. Clone size is not always given. Where it is, it says once, few, many or a class for expanded clones.

-,-,TRBJ1-3,TRBV7-9,TGTGCCAGCAGCTTAGTCGGGAGTTTTGTCGGAAACACCATATATTTT,CASSLVGSFVGNTIYF
-,-,TRBJ2-6,TRBV7-2,TGTGCCAGCAGCCAAGGGGAAGGAGGGGCCAACGTCCTGACTTTC,CASSQGEGGANVLTF
-,TRBD2,TRBJ2-1,TRBV6-1,TGTGCCAGCAGGTTCCTAGCGGGAGTCTACAATGAGCAGTTCTTC,CASRFLAGVYNEQFF
many,TRBD2,TRBJ2-2,TRBV5-4,TGTGCCAGCAGCTTGTACGGACTAGCGGTGGGGACCGGGGAGCTGTTTTTT,CASSLYGLAVGTGELFF
-,-,TRBJ1-5,TRBV25-1,TGTGCCAGCAGTGAATATGAGGGGAACCAGCCCCAGCATTTT,CASSEYEGNQPQHF
-,TRBD1,TRBJ1-1,TRBV5-5,TGTGCCAGCAGCCTTCGGGACAGGGGGCGTAACCCTGAAGCTTTCTTT,CASSLRDRGRNPEAFF
-,-,TRBJ2-7,TRBV10-3,TGTGCCATCAGCTCAAGGGCGGGGAACTACGAGCAGTACTTC,CAISSRAGNYEQYF
-,-,TRBJ1-2,TRBV5-5,TGTGCCAGCAGCTTCCCAGGGTATGGCTACACCTTC,CASSFPGYGYTF
few,-,TRBJ2-7,TRBV5-5,TGTGCCAGCAGCGAGGGACCGTATATATACGAGCAGTACTTC,CASSEGPYIYEQYF
-,-,TRBJ1-2,TRBV6-1,TGTGCCAGCTGGGGGGGGAATGGCTACACCTTC,CASWGGNGYTF
many,-,TRBJ2-7,TRBV7-2,TGTGCCAGCAGCTTAGTGGCGGGGCCACCCTACGAGCAGTACTTC,CASSLVAGPPYEQYF
-,TRBD1,TRBJ1-1,TRBV7-6,TGTGCCAGCAGCTTATTGACAGGGTCCAACACTGAAGCTTTCTTT,CASSLLTGSNTEAFF
-,-,TRBJ1-2,TRBV28,TGTGCCAGCAGTTTAAACTTAATTACTCGGACAGATTTGGACCGTAGCTACACCTTC,CASSLNLITRTDLDRSYTF
-,TRBD2,TRBJ2-1,TRBV30,TGTGCCTGGAGCCCGATATATAGCGGGAGGGTGACTGAGCAGTTCTTC,CAWSPIYSGRVTEQFF
-,-,TRBJ2-7,TRBV28,TGTGCCAGCAGTTTAGGCGGCGGACGCTACGAGCAGTACTTC,CASSLGGGRYEQYF
-,-,TRBJ1-2,TRBV25-1,TGTGCCAGCAGTGAATATGCCGGGGCCACCTATGGCTACACCTTC,CASSEYAGATYGYTF
-,TRBD1,TRBJ2-7,TRBV7-9,TGTGCCAGCAGCAACCGGGACAGGACCTACGAGCAGTACTTC,CASSNRDRTYEQYF
few,-,TRBJ2-5,TRBV4-3,TGCGCCAGCAGCCAAGATGGAGGGGGAGGGAAGACCCAGTACTTC,CASSQDGGGGKTQYF
-,-,TRBJ1-5,TRBV4-2,TGTGCCAGCAGCCAAGGAGGGAATAGCAATCAGCCCCAGCATTTT,CASSQGGNSNQPQHF
-,-,TRBJ2-3,TRBV5-1,TGCGCCAGCAGCTTGGAAGGATCCTCATTCGATACGCAGTATTTT,CASSLEGSSFDTQYF
-,-,TRBJ1-1,TRBV14,TGTGCCAGCAGCCAAGATTCCCCCACTGAAGCTTTCTTT,CASSQDSPTEAFF
-,-,TRBJ1-4,TRBV25-1,TGTGCCAGCAGTGAACCCAGGGTGGGAAGGGAAAAACTGTTTTTT,CASSEPRVGREKLFF
-,TRBD2,TRBJ2-7,TRBV7-9,TGTGCCAGCAGCTTAGATTGGGTAGCGGGAACCTACGAGCAGTACTTC,CASSLDWVAGTYEQYF
-,TRBD1,TRBJ2-5,TRBV2,TGTGCCAGCACCCAGGGGGCAGGGTGGGAGACCCAGTACTTC,CASTQGAGWETQYF
-,-,TRBJ1-1,TRBV7-8,TGTGCCAGCAGCTTAGGTCTGCGGCGGGGGCGCGGGATGGAGAACACTGAAGCTTTCTTT,CASSLGLRRGRGMENTEAFF
-,-,TRBJ2-5,TRBV30,TGTGCCTGGTCGATGGGACTCCAAGAGACCCAGTACTTC,CAWSMGLQETQYF
-,-,TRBJ2-7,TRBV5-1,TGCGCCAGCAGGGGAGGCACCAGCTCCTACGAGCAGTACTTC,CASRGGTSSYEQYF
-,TRBD2,TRBJ2-1,TRBV18,TGTGCCAGCTCACCTGAGGCGGGAGGGCCGAATGAGCAGTTCTTC,CASSPEAGGPNEQFF
-,TRBD2,TRBJ2-5,TRBV6-6,TGTGCCAGCAGCCGGGGACTAGCGGGAGGACAAGAGACCCAGTACTTC,CASSRGLAGGQETQYF
-,-,TRBJ2-3,TRBV6-5,TGTGCCAGCAGCGCAGGACGGACTAGCACAGATACGCAGTATTTT,CASSAGRTSTDTQYF
-,-,TRBJ2-3,TRBV6-1,TGTGCCAGCAGTGAGGCTGGTTACTCTAGCACAGATACGCAGTATTTT,CASSEAGYSSTDTQYF
-,-,TRBJ2-5,TRBV18,TGTGCCAGCTCACGTGGCGGCGGACTAGAGACCCAGTACTTC,CASSRGGGLETQYF